These T cell receptor beta chains were read from a single sample in a study of identical twins. TCRdb re-called the 5' RACE reads through MiXCR, storing one row per CDR3 protein. The sample lists about 530,000 distinct CDR3 sequences; under 25% were seen once. The same sample was also studied in work on yellow fever vaccine responses in identical twins.

The sequenced sample was CD4+ T cells sorted from blood. The origin of the receptors is a woman younger than 30 in good health. The CDR3 runs from the conserved cysteine through the conserved F or W. The D gene is left open where the match is weak. Clone size is not always given. Where it is, it says once, few, many or a class for expanded clones.

j_gene: TRBJ2-3; v_gene: TRBV12-3/TRBV12-4; d_gene: TRBD2; abundance: -; CDR3nt: TGTGCCAGCAGTTTGGGGACTAGCGGGGGCCCAGATACGCAGTATTTT; CDR3aa: CASSLGTSGGPDTQYF
j_gene: TRBJ2-1; v_gene: TRBV5-6; d_gene: TRBD2; abundance: -; CDR3nt: TGTGCCAGCAGCTATCAGCTGGGGGAGGGTTACAATGAGCAGTTCTTC; CDR3aa: CASSYQLGEGYNEQFF
j_gene: TRBJ2-1; v_gene: TRBV3-1; d_gene: TRBD2; abundance: many; CDR3nt: TGTGCCAGCAGCCATGGCGCTTACGGGCTAGCGGGAGTCAGCGAGCAGTTCTTC; CDR3aa: CASSHGAYGLAGVSEQFF
j_gene: TRBJ2-3; v_gene: TRBV10-3; d_gene: TRBD2; abundance: -; CDR3nt: TGTGCCATCAGTGACACGGGAGGGGTAACAGATACGCAGTATTTT; CDR3aa: CAISDTGGVTDTQYF
j_gene: TRBJ2-3; v_gene: TRBV29-1; d_gene: -; abundance: few; CDR3nt: TGCAGCGTTGAAGTCCCCGCGCGGGGATTAGATACGCAGTATTTT; CDR3aa: CSVEVPARGLDTQYF
j_gene: TRBJ2-1; v_gene: TRBV7-9; d_gene: TRBD1; abundance: -; CDR3nt: TGTGCCAGCAGCGCCCTCCGGGGACAGGGTCACAATGAGCAGTTCTTC; CDR3aa: CASSALRGQGHNEQFF
j_gene: TRBJ2-3; v_gene: TRBV12-3/TRBV12-4; d_gene: TRBD1; abundance: -; CDR3nt: TGTGCCAGCAGCCAAGACAGGGGGCGGGTTGGTACGCAGTATTTT; CDR3aa: CASSQDRGRVGTQYF
j_gene: TRBJ1-6; v_gene: TRBV2; d_gene: -; abundance: few; CDR3nt: TGTGCCAGTACAACAGGGAACTCCTATAATTCACCCCTCCACTTT; CDR3aa: CASTTGNSYNSPLHF
j_gene: TRBJ1-1; v_gene: TRBV3-1; d_gene: -; abundance: few; CDR3nt: TGTGCCAGCAGTCCACAAGGGAGTACTGAAGCTTTCTTT; CDR3aa: CASSPQGSTEAFF
j_gene: TRBJ2-5; v_gene: TRBV6-1; d_gene: TRBD2; abundance: -; CDR3nt: TGTGCCAGCTCACTTGAGAGGGCAGCGGGAGTGGAGACCCAGTACTTC; CDR3aa: CASSLERAAGVETQYF
j_gene: TRBJ2-6; v_gene: TRBV5-1; d_gene: -; abundance: few; CDR3nt: TGCGCCAGCAGCTCCCAGGTAACTGGGGCCAACGTCCTGACTTTC; CDR3aa: CASSSQVTGANVLTF
j_gene: TRBJ2-2; v_gene: TRBV12-3/TRBV12-4; d_gene: -; abundance: many; CDR3nt: TGTGCCAGCATGCGGGGGAACACCGGGGAGCTGTTTTTT; CDR3aa: CASMRGNTGELFF
j_gene: TRBJ1-6; v_gene: TRBV6-1; d_gene: -; abundance: -; CDR3nt: TGTGCCAGCAGTGAAGTTGGAGGGTTTTATAATTCACCCCTCCACTTT; CDR3aa: CASSEVGGFYNSPLHF
j_gene: TRBJ2-1; v_gene: TRBV11-2; d_gene: TRBD2; abundance: -; CDR3nt: TGTGCCAGCAGCTCCATAGCGGGACCCTACAATGAGCAGTTCTTC; CDR3aa: CASSSIAGPYNEQFF
j_gene: TRBJ2-1; v_gene: TRBV28; d_gene: -; abundance: few; CDR3nt: TGTGCCAGCAGGACCCCTCCAACCAATGAGCAGTTCTTC; CDR3aa: CASRTPPTNEQFF
j_gene: TRBJ2-6; v_gene: TRBV6-1; d_gene: TRBD1; abundance: few; CDR3nt: TGTGCCAGCAGCGCTCAGGGGGCTGGGGCCAACGTCCTGACTTTC; CDR3aa: CASSAQGAGANVLTF
j_gene: TRBJ2-5; v_gene: TRBV11-2; d_gene: TRBD2; abundance: -; CDR3nt: TGTGCCAGCAGCTTACAGCGACTAGCGGAGGCGCGAGAGACCCAGTACTTC; CDR3aa: CASSLQRLAEARETQYF
j_gene: TRBJ2-5; v_gene: TRBV4-1; d_gene: -; abundance: few; CDR3nt: TGCGCCAGCAGCCAAGTCGGCCTAGAAAAAGAGACCCAGTACTTC; CDR3aa: CASSQVGLEKETQYF
j_gene: TRBJ2-7; v_gene: TRBV10-3; d_gene: -; abundance: -; CDR3nt: TGTGCCATCAGTGATAGCGGCTACGAGCAGTACTTC; CDR3aa: CAISDSGYEQYF
j_gene: TRBJ2-4; v_gene: TRBV27; d_gene: -; abundance: few; CDR3nt: TGTGCCAGCAGTTTAACAGGTGTAGCCAAAAACATTCAGTACTTC; CDR3aa: CASSLTGVAKNIQYF
j_gene: TRBJ2-1; v_gene: TRBV10-3; d_gene: -; abundance: -; CDR3nt: TGTGCCATCAATAGGGGGGACCGCTACAATGAGCAGTTCTTC; CDR3aa: CAINRGDRYNEQFF
j_gene: TRBJ2-3; v_gene: TRBV25-1; d_gene: -; abundance: few; CDR3nt: TGTGCCAGCAGTGAACGTTGGGATACGCAGTATTTT; CDR3aa: CASSERWDTQYF
j_gene: TRBJ2-1; v_gene: TRBV6-1; d_gene: -; abundance: -; CDR3nt: TGTGCCAGCACGGTAGGAAGAGTTGAGCAGTTCTTC; CDR3aa: CASTVGRVEQFF
j_gene: TRBJ2-3; v_gene: TRBV5-1; d_gene: TRBD1; abundance: -; CDR3nt: TGCGCCAGCAGCCCGGACAGGGGGAAAGATACGCAGTATTTT; CDR3aa: CASSPDRGKDTQYF
j_gene: TRBJ2-5; v_gene: TRBV19; d_gene: TRBD1; abundance: -; CDR3nt: TGTGCCAGTAGACGCTCGACAGGGGATGGGCGAGAGACCCAGTACTTC; CDR3aa: CASRRSTGDGRETQYF
j_gene: TRBJ2-2; v_gene: TRBV9; d_gene: TRBD2; abundance: few; CDR3nt: TGTGCCAGCGGAAGCGGGAAAACCCGGGCCGGGGAGCTGTTTTTT; CDR3aa: CASGSGKTRAGELFF
j_gene: TRBJ2-1; v_gene: TRBV20-1; d_gene: TRBD2; abundance: many; CDR3nt: TGCAGTGCTAGGGAGAGGGGACTAGCGGGAAGCGAGCAGTTCTTC; CDR3aa: CSARERGLAGSEQFF
j_gene: TRBJ1-2; v_gene: TRBV6-1; d_gene: -; abundance: -; CDR3nt: TGTGCCAGCAGGATCGGACAGAGCTATGGCTACACCTTC; CDR3aa: CASRIGQSYGYTF
j_gene: TRBJ1-6; v_gene: TRBV24-1; d_gene: -; abundance: -; CDR3nt: TGTGCCACCAGTGAGGCCGACGGTGGTTCACCCCTCCACTTT; CDR3aa: CATSEADGGSPLHF
j_gene: TRBJ2-2; v_gene: TRBV3-1; d_gene: -; abundance: -; CDR3nt: TGTGCCAGCAGCCATGGCCAGAACACCGGGGAGCTGTTTTTT; CDR3aa: CASSHGQNTGELFF
j_gene: TRBJ2-7; v_gene: TRBV7-2; d_gene: -; abundance: -; CDR3nt: TGTGCCAGCAGCCCGATTGGGTCGGCCTACGAGCAGTACTTC; CDR3aa: CASSPIGSAYEQYF
j_gene: TRBJ2-1; v_gene: TRBV11-1; d_gene: -; abundance: -; CDR3nt: TGTGCCAGCAGCCTCTCTCCTGCTGGTACAAATGAGCAGTTCTTC; CDR3aa: CASSLSPAGTNEQFF
j_gene: TRBJ2-3; v_gene: TRBV20-1; d_gene: TRBD1; abundance: -; CDR3nt: TGCAGTGCTAGTGGACAGGGAACAGATACGCAGTATTTT; CDR3aa: CSASGQGTDTQYF
j_gene: TRBJ2-1; v_gene: TRBV5-1; d_gene: -; abundance: few; CDR3nt: TGCGCCAGCAGCTTGGCCCCTAATGGTGAGCAGTTCTTC; CDR3aa: CASSLAPNGEQFF
j_gene: TRBJ2-3; v_gene: TRBV10-3; d_gene: -; abundance: few; CDR3nt: TGTGCCACCCGAGGGGCTAGCACAGATACGCAGTATTTT; CDR3aa: CATRGASTDTQYF
j_gene: TRBJ2-1; v_gene: TRBV7-2; d_gene: TRBD2; abundance: few; CDR3nt: TGTGCCAGCAGCTTAACCGCGGGAGGTGTGTACAATGAGCAGTTCTTC; CDR3aa: CASSLTAGGVYNEQFF
j_gene: TRBJ1-2; v_gene: TRBV20-1; d_gene: TRBD1; abundance: few; CDR3nt: TGCAGTGCTACGACAGGGGACTATGGCTACACCTTC; CDR3aa: CSATTGDYGYTF
j_gene: TRBJ1-1; v_gene: TRBV7-9; d_gene: -; abundance: few; CDR3nt: TGTGCCATCCCTTCCCCCAGGGATGAAGCTTTCTTT; CDR3aa: CAIPSPRDEAFF
j_gene: TRBJ2-3; v_gene: TRBV15; d_gene: -; abundance: few; CDR3nt: TGTGCCACCCGCGAACGGGGGCCGGGCACAGATACGCAGTATTTT; CDR3aa: CATRERGPGTDTQYF
j_gene: TRBJ2-2; v_gene: TRBV5-1; d_gene: TRBD1; abundance: -; CDR3nt: TGCGCCAGCAGCTTCGACGGGCCCAGCAGGGGGAGGGAGCTGTTTTTT; CDR3aa: CASSFDGPSRGRELFF
j_gene: TRBJ2-1; v_gene: TRBV5-1; d_gene: TRBD1; abundance: -; CDR3nt: TGCGCCAGCAGCTTCTTATCGGACAGGGATTTGGATGAGCAGTTCTTC; CDR3aa: CASSFLSDRDLDEQFF
j_gene: TRBJ1-1; v_gene: TRBV6-1; d_gene: -; abundance: -; CDR3nt: TGTGCCAGCCTACCTCGGATTCTCATGAACACTGAAGCTTTCTTT; CDR3aa: CASLPRILMNTEAFF
j_gene: TRBJ2-5; v_gene: TRBV5-6; d_gene: TRBD1; abundance: -; CDR3nt: TGTGCCAGCAGCTTTAAAGGGACAGGGATCATAGAGACCCAGTACTTC; CDR3aa: CASSFKGTGIIETQYF
j_gene: TRBJ2-5; v_gene: TRBV6-5; d_gene: TRBD2; abundance: -; CDR3nt: TGTGCCAGCAGTTCGGGACTAGCGAAAGAGACCCAGTACTTC; CDR3aa: CASSSGLAKETQYF
j_gene: TRBJ2-3; v_gene: TRBV4-1; d_gene: -; abundance: few; CDR3nt: TGCGCCAGCAGCCGGATTCCGAGCGGGCCCGGCGATACGCAGTATTTT; CDR3aa: CASSRIPSGPGDTQYF
j_gene: TRBJ1-5; v_gene: TRBV20-1; d_gene: -; abundance: -; CDR3nt: TGCAGTGCCAGCTCGTTGGAGAGTGGCAATCAGCCCCAGCATTTT; CDR3aa: CSASSLESGNQPQHF
j_gene: TRBJ2-2; v_gene: TRBV3-1; d_gene: TRBD2; abundance: -; CDR3nt: TGTGCCAGCAGCCCCCTAGCGGGAGTATCCACCGGGGAGCTGTTTTTT; CDR3aa: CASSPLAGVSTGELFF
j_gene: TRBJ2-3; v_gene: TRBV28; d_gene: -; abundance: -; CDR3nt: TGTGCCAGCAGTCCCGGACCGGGGGACGTAGATACGCAGTATTTT; CDR3aa: CASSPGPGDVDTQYF
j_gene: TRBJ1-4; v_gene: TRBV7-9; d_gene: -; abundance: -; CDR3nt: TGTGCCAGCAGCTTAGCGTCAGGGGCGGGAAAACTGTTTTTT; CDR3aa: CASSLASGAGKLFF
j_gene: TRBJ1-5; v_gene: TRBV20-1; d_gene: -; abundance: few; CDR3nt: TGCAGTGCTAACTCGGCGACTAATCTTCAGCCCCAGCATTTT; CDR3aa: CSANSATNLQPQHF
j_gene: TRBJ2-3; v_gene: TRBV5-1; d_gene: -; abundance: few; CDR3nt: TGCGCCAGCAGCTTGTGGGTCGGGGCTAGTTCAGATACGCAGTATTTT; CDR3aa: CASSLWVGASSDTQYF
j_gene: TRBJ1-2; v_gene: TRBV20-1; d_gene: -; abundance: few; CDR3nt: TGCAGTGCTAGTTCGGGCTTTAACTATGGCTACACCTTC; CDR3aa: CSASSGFNYGYTF